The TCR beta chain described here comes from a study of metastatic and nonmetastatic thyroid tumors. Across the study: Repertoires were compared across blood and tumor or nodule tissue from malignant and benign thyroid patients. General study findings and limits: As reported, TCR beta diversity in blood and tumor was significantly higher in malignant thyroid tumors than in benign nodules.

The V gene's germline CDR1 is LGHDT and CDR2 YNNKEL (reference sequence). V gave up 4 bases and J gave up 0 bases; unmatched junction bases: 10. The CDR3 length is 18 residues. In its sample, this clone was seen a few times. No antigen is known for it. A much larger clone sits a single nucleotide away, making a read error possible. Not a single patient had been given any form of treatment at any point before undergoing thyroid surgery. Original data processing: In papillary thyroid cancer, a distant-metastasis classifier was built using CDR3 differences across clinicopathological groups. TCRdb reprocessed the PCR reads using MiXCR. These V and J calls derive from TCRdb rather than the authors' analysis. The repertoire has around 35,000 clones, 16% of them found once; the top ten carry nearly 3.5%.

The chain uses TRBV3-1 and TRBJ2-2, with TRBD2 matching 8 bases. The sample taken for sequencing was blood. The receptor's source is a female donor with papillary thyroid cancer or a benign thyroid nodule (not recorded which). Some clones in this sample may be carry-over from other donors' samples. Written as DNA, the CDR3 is TGTGCCAGCAGCCCCCGACTAGCGCGAGGAGCGAACACCGGGGAGCTGTTTTTT. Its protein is CASSPRLARGANTGELFF.